This T cell receptor (beta chain) was sequenced in a study of cytomegalovirus exposure and HLA in healthy donors. The PCR contained 60 Vbeta and 13 Jbeta primers. Authors' data handling: An analysis performed later counted 73 million or so unique TCR beta chains (approximately 12 million of them shared). Clones were sequenced by immunoSEQ multiplex PCR, and TCRdb holds only the in-frame ones, with some missing. V, J and clone size were drawn from that table, and D and trimming were deduced from the DNA. The data contain approximately 74,000 clones, 70% to 85% of them singletons. This clone was detected a few times. Its specificity is not known. Study results and limitations: One variant, a missense change in DCLRE1C, was linked in a later analysis to TCR beta V- and J-gene trimming. Productive status was seen about 90% or about 30% of the time for most TCR beta V segments in an earlier analysis.

Specimen: PBMCs. This sequence was found in a man aged 55 to 69 in good health and CMV-seropositive.

As DNA, the CDR3 is TGCGCCAGCAGTGTCGGGGGGAGTTGGGAGACCCAGTACTTC. Encoded protein: CASSVGGSWETQYF. V usage is TRBV10-2 and J usage is TRBJ2-5, with TRBD2 identical over 7 bases. Germline-derived CDR1 and CDR2 are WSHSY and SAAADI. The CDR3 covers 14 residues. V was pared by 4 bases and J by 5 bases, with 7 bases of the junction left unmatched.